Below, 13 T cell receptor beta chains from the same sample are listed, as sequenced in a study of blood T cell repertoires in COVID-19 (dated by TCRdb to the early 2020s). The library was produced with the immunoSEQ multiplex PCR assay. TCRdb holds this immuneACCESS table with in-frame rearrangements only. Some clones are missing; in checked studies, unresolved V genes explain under half, and the rest has no known cause. The table for this sample lists some 380,000 clones; approximately 77% of them were counted only once. The ten largest account for 1.1% of the sample. The material sequenced was peripheral blood. Receptors originate from a human donor with acute or convalescent COVID-19. The donor label of this sample is uncertain.

V gene TRBV4-1 combines with J gene TRBJ2-3; 7 bases are shared with TRBD2. Per germline, CDR1 MGHRA and CDR2 YSYEKL. This CDR3 is 14 amino acids long. V lost 4 bases, J lost 8 bases, and 9 bases stayed unmatched. This chain's CDR3 is CASSRAGDLGTQYF. The CDR3 nucleotides are TGCGCCAGCAGCCGCGCGGGGGACCTTGGTACGCAGTATTTT.

Only a few counts were recorded for this clone. The genes are TRBV4-1 and TRBJ1-4; TRBD1 is a possible D gene (6 bases). Trimming pared 1 base from V and 8 bases from J, leaving 17 bases between. Germline CDR1 reads MGHRA; CDR2 reads YSYEKL. The CDR3 length is 16 residues. CDR3 loop: CASSQVVPGTREKLFF. The CDR3 nucleotides are TGCGCCAGCAGCCAAGTCGTCCCCGGGACAAGAGAAAAACTGTTTTTT.

V usage is TRBV5-1 and J usage is TRBJ1-1; D is ambiguous. This CDR3 comprises 14 residues. Germline V gives CDR1 SGHRS, CDR2 YFSETQ. Trimming left V 0 bases short and J 4 bases short, with 10 bases between. DNA for the CDR3: TGCGCCAGCAGCTTGGACGGGATTGGCACTGAAGCTTTCTTT. Translated, it gives CASSLDGIGTEAFF.

Here the CDR3 reads CATGGLGTDTQYF. As DNA, the CDR3 is TGTGCCACCGGGGGACTTGGCACAGATACGCAGTATTTT. V is TRBV24-1 and J is TRBJ2-3; D may be TRBD2 (6 bases). The CDR3 extends over 13 amino acids. V lost 9 bases and J lost 1, with 10 bases in between. Germline CDR1 is KGHDR and CDR2 is SFDVKD.

J is TRBJ1-2 and V is TRBV5-4; 7 nucleotides match TRBD1. Germline V gene sequence: CDR1 SGHNT, CDR2 YYREEE (reference sequence). With 0 bases clipped from V and 9 bases from J, the junction kept 11 bases outside the gene matches. The CDR3 consists of 15 residues. DNA for the CDR3: TGTGCCAGCAGCTTGGGGGAAAATAACAGGGGACGCTACACCTTC. Its translation: CASSLGENNRGRYTF.

V is TRBV27 and J is TRBJ1-2, with 9 bases identical to TRBD1. This CDR3 has 13 residues. CDR1 is MNHEY and CDR2 is SMNVEV in the germline V gene (reference sequence). V shed 6 bases, J shed 6 bases, and the junction held 5 bases outside the gene matches. CDR3 residues: CASRETGGNGYTF. The CDR3 nucleotides are TGTGCCAGCAGGGAGACAGGGGGAAATGGCTACACCTTC.

J is TRBJ2-2 and V is TRBV27; 7 bases match TRBD1. Germline-derived CDR1 and CDR2 are MNHEY and SMNVEV (reference sequence). CDR3 size: 15 residues. V was pared by 2 bases and J by 5 bases, with 5 bases of the junction left unmatched. The CDR3 DNA sequence: TGTGCCAGCAGTTTACCTACAGGGGATACCGGGGAGCTGTTTTTT. As protein: CASSLPTGDTGELFF.

Note on this clone: Other DNA sequences of this sample code for an identical CDR3. The V call is TRBV19, the J call TRBJ2-3; the match to TRBD1 covers 8 bases. The germline V gene has CDR1 LNHDA and CDR2 SQIVND (reference sequence). CDR3 length: 15 amino acids. The junction had 0 bases not matched to a gene; V was cut back by 0 bases and J by 1 base. CDR3 protein: CASSIDRGRTDTQYF. DNA of the CDR3: TGTGCCAGTAGTATAGACAGGGGGCGCACAGATACGCAGTATTTT. The full variable domain, rest sourced from reference TRBV19 and TRBJ2-3, is DGGITQSPKYLFRKEGQNVTLSCEQNLNHDAMYWYRQDPGQGLRLIYYSQIVNDFQKGDIAEGYSVSREKKESFPLTVTSAQKNPTAFYLCASSIDRGRTDTQYFGPGTRLTVL.

V and J are TRBV11-1 and TRBJ2-1; 7 bases fit TRBD2. CDR1 SGHAT and CDR2 FQDESV come from the germline V gene (reference sequence). The trim removed 4 bases at V and 7 bases at J, leaving 10 bases unmatched. This CDR3 region has 15 residues. Here the CDR3 reads CASSYGLVKGNEQFF. Written as DNA, the CDR3 is TGTGCCAGCAGCTACGGACTAGTAAAGGGGAATGAGCAGTTCTTC.

This clone appeared once. V is TRBV5-1 and J is TRBJ2-3; TRBD2 matches at 12 bases. V was clipped by 4 bases and J by 5 bases; unmatched bases: 8. Germline lookup yields CDR1 SGHRS and CDR2 YFSETQ. This CDR3 is 16 amino acids long. The CDR3 protein is CASSAPTSGGKDTQYF. CDR3 nucleotides: TGCGCCAGCAGCGCCCCGACTAGCGGGGGAAAAGATACGCAGTATTTT.

J is TRBJ2-1 and V is TRBV5-1, with 10 bases aligning to TRBD2. The V and J ends lost 6 bases and 12 bases, in that order; junction bases with no gene match: 9. The CDR3 has 13 amino acids. The germline gives CDR1 SGHRS, CDR2 YFSETQ. CDR3 protein: CASKLAGDLGQFF. The DNA of the CDR3 is TGCGCCAGCAAGCTAGCGGGGGATCTTGGGCAGTTCTTC.

V gene TRBV2 combines with J gene TRBJ2-5, with a tentative D call TRBD1 (5 bases). Germline V gene data show CDR1 as SNHLY and CDR2 as FYNNEI. The CDR3 has 16 residues. The ends were cut back, 7 bases at V and 1 base at J, with 19 bases in the middle. Written as DNA, the CDR3 is TGTGCCAGCAATGCCGACAGCAACCCGATCCAAGAGACCCAGTACTTC. Its protein product is CASNADSNPIQETQYF.

V is TRBV28 and J is TRBJ2-1, with 8 bases lining up with TRBD2. Germline V gives CDR1 MDHEN, CDR2 SYDVKM. This CDR3 contains 12 residues. After removal of 10 bases from V and 9 bases from J, the junction contained 8 bases not matched to a gene. CDR3: CAINGGAGEQFF. The DNA for the CDR3 is TGTGCCATCAACGGGGGGGCCGGTGAGCAGTTCTTC.